One and the same sample provided the 25 T cell receptor beta chains below, sequenced in a study of shared clonotypes between healthy human individuals. Naive CD8 cells lacked CD45RO, underwent positive selection for CCR7 and left out terminally differentiated effector memory CD45RA+ cells. Assay used: immunoSEQ multiplex PCR; TCRdb lists only in-frame clones, some missing. The data hold roughly 590,000 clones, with over 95% observed a single time. Sequenced material: naive CD8+ T cells sorted from blood. Receptors were obtained from a woman in her 30s in good health.

This clone was counted a single time. V usage is TRBV27 and J usage is TRBJ2-7; D is unclear. V was pared by 8 bases and J by 2 bases, with 16 bases between. The CDR3 has 14 residues. In germline, CDR1 is MNHEY, CDR2 SMNVEV (reference sequence). Written as DNA, the CDR3 is TGTGCCAGCGCAGCAGGCACCCTCCCCTACGAGCAGTACTTC. This translates into CASAAGTLPYEQYF.

The chain couples TRBV6-1 to TRBJ1-3, with D hard to call. CDR1 is MNHNS, CDR2 SASEGT, per germline. Deletions cut 2 bases from V and 1 base from J, with 6 bases between. CDR3 length: 14 amino acids. In DNA, the CDR3 is TGTGCCAGCAGTGAATTAAAGTCTGGAAACACCATATATTTT. This translates into CASSELKSGNTIYF.

This clone was observed once. The chain is built from TRBV29-1 and TRBJ2-7, with 9 bases lining up with TRBD2. V trimming: 4 bases; J trimming: 6 bases; junction bases outside the gene matches: 13. This CDR3 region has 15 residues. Germline values: CDR1 SQVTM, CDR2 ANQGSEA. CDR3 DNA: TGCAGCGTTGTGACAGCCGGGACTAGCATAGGCGAGCAGTACTTC. Translated: CSVVTAGTSIGEQYF.

The chain links TRBV5-6 to TRBJ2-7; maybe TRBD2 (5 bases). Germline CDR1 is SGHDT and CDR2 is YYEEEE. V dropped 1 base and J dropped 6 bases, with 20 bases sitting between them. The CDR3 runs 16 residues. Written as DNA, the CDR3 is TGTGCCAGCAGCTTGTCGCTTCCGGGGTCGATTGCCGAGCAGTACTTC. It is translated as CASSLSLPGSIAEQYF.

The chain recombines TRBV5-4 with TRBJ2-3, with no clear D. CDR1 and CDR2 from the germline V gene are SGHNT and YYREEE (reference sequence). This CDR3 comprises 15 residues. The germline V and J ends were trimmed by 4 bases and 5 bases, with 17 bases remaining between them. The CDR3 loop reads CASSPRGVARDTQYF. The CDR3 DNA follows: TGTGCCAGCAGCCCCCGAGGAGTTGCGCGAGATACGCAGTATTTT.

The J gene is TRBJ2-2, the V gene TRBV29-1, with TRBD1 matching 8 bases. CDR1 and CDR2 from the germline V gene are SQVTM and ANQGSEA. CDR3 length: 13 amino acids. The V gene end was trimmed by 8 bases and the J gene end by 6 bases; junction bases not matched to a gene: 8. This chain's CDR3 is CSTGQGSPGELFF. The CDR3 nucleotides read TGCAGCACCGGACAGGGTTCCCCCGGGGAGCTGTTTTTT.

The V call is TRBV6-1, the J call TRBJ1-2; D gene uncertain. This CDR3 contains 11 residues. V was cut by 2 bases and J by 8 bases, with 6 bases left in between. Germline CDR1 MNHNS, CDR2 SASEGT. CDR3 in DNA: TGTGCCAGCAGTGAAATCAGCGGCTACACCTTC. Translation gives CASSEISGYTF.

The CDR3 protein is CASSLGGGRGYEQYF. The CDR3 DNA is TGTGCCAGCAGCTTAGGAGGCGGGAGAGGGTACGAGCAGTACTTC. The chain uses TRBV11-2 and TRBJ2-5; 7 nucleotides match TRBD2. The J call may be in error: the DNA end matches TRBJ2-7 better. The CDR3 is 15 residues long. Per germline, CDR1 SGHAT and CDR2 FQNNGV.

The V call is TRBV30, the J call TRBJ2-7; 13 bases agree with TRBD2. Germline CDR1 reads GTSNPN; CDR2 reads SVGIG (reference sequence). Unmatched junction bases numbered 6, after V lost 1 base and J lost 3 bases. The CDR3 spans 16 residues. CDR3 in DNA: TGTGCCTGGAGTGGACTAGCGGGGGGTAGAATCTACGAGCAGTACTTC. Translated: CAWSGLAGGRIYEQYF. The full variable domain, in which reference TRBV30 and TRBJ2-7 provide the parts outside the CDR3, is SQTIHQWPATLVQPVGSPLSLECTVEGTSNPNLYWYRQAAGRGLQLLFYSVGIGQISSEVPQNLSASRPQDRQFILSSKKLLLSDSGFYLCAWSGLAGGRIYEQYFGPGTRLTVT.

The CDR3 sequence is CASSLENSGNTIYF. CDR3 DNA: TGTGCCAGCAGTTTAGAAAACTCTGGAAACACCATATATTTT. This rearrangement joins TRBV28 to TRBJ1-3; D gene unclear. The V end lost 2 bases, the J end lost 0 bases, and 5 bases lay between the germline ends. From germline, CDR1 is MDHEN and CDR2 SYDVKM. This CDR3 is 14 amino acids long. Variable domain in full (rest from reference TRBV28 and TRBJ1-3): DVKVTQSSRYLVKRTGEKVFLECVQDMDHENMFWYRQDPGLGLRLIYFSYDVKMKEKGDIPEGYSVSREKKERFSLILESASTNQTSMYLCASSLENSGNTIYFGEGSWLTVV.

The chain uses TRBV28 and TRBJ1-4; 7 nucleotides agree with TRBD1. The CDR3 runs 16 residues. Per the germline V gene, CDR1 is MDHEN and CDR2 is SYDVKM. V gave up 5 bases and J gave up 8 bases; unmatched junction bases: 14. In DNA form, the CDR3 reads TGTGCCAGCAGTGAGGGGGCAGGACGGTATCGAGAAAAACTGTTTTTT. Its translation is CASSEGAGRYREKLFF.

The rearrangement uses TRBV7-9 and TRBJ1-2; TRBD1 might be the D (6 bases). The CDR3 extends over 13 amino acids. With 2 bases removed from V and 5 bases from J, the gap between germline ends came to 9 bases. Germline V gives CDR1 SEHNR, CDR2 FQNEAQ (reference sequence). The CDR3 region has the DNA TGTGCCAGCAGCTTATGGGGGGCGTATGGCTACACCTTC. This gives the protein CASSLWGAYGYTF.

V usage is TRBV27 and J usage is TRBJ2-2, with D possibly TRBD2 on 6 matching bases. Looked up from germline, CDR1 is MNHEY and CDR2 is SMNVEV (reference sequence). The CDR3 totals 15 residues. V shed 3 bases and J shed 2 bases, with 10 bases lying between them. CDR3 protein: CASSFREYNTGELFF. The CDR3 DNA reads as TGTGCCAGCAGTTTCCGGGAGTACAACACCGGGGAGCTGTTTTTT.

This clone was seen once. This chain connects TRBV9 to TRBJ2-7; the match to TRBD2 covers 10 bases. Germline CDR1 SGDLS, CDR2 YYNGEE. The CDR3 runs to 14 residues. The J segment lost 1 base and the V segment lost 7 bases, leaving 5 bases of the junction unmatched. CDR3 amino acids: CASGPSGSSYEQYF. The CDR3 DNA follows: TGTGCCAGCGGCCCTAGCGGGAGTTCCTACGAGCAGTACTTC. Variable domain in full (rest from reference TRBV9 and TRBJ2-7): DSGVTQTPKHLITATGQRVTLRCSPRSGDLSVYWYQQSLDQGLQFLIQYYNGEERAKGNILERFSAQQFPDLHSELNLSSLELGDSALYFCASGPSGSSYEQYFGPGTRLTVT.

This chain links TRBV29-1 with TRBJ2-3; TRBD2 matches at 10 bases. Losses at the gene ends were 6 bases for V and 8 bases for J; bases not matched to a gene: 11. Per germline, CDR1 SQVTM and CDR2 ANQGSEA. CDR3 length: 14 amino acids. The DNA of the CDR3 is TGCAGCGTCCGGACTAGCGGCCTCACGGGTACGCAGTATTTT. Its translation: CSVRTSGLTGTQYF.

For this clone: The same CDR3 is also encoded by other DNA sequences in this sample. This chain links TRBV10-1 with TRBJ2-1; D gene unclear. Germline V gene lookup returns CDR1 WNHNN and CDR2 SYGVQD (reference sequence). The CDR3 totals 11 residues. V was shortened by 3 bases and J by 7 bases, with 4 bases between the two germline ends. The CDR3 DNA is TGCGCCAGCAGTGACGGGAATGAGCAGTTCTTC. This encodes CASSDGNEQFF.

The V and J genes are TRBV19 and TRBJ1-1; D unclear. Trimming removed 4 bases at V and 4 bases at J, with 10 bases between. CDR1 LNHDA and CDR2 SQIVND come from the germline V gene (reference sequence). CDR3 size: 13 residues. The CDR3 region has the DNA TGTGCCAGTAGTAATGCCCCGGGCACTGAAGCTTTCTTT. Amino acids: CASSNAPGTEAFF.

The chain joins TRBV14 to TRBJ1-3; 9 bases are a match to TRBD1. Trimming took 3 bases from V and 0 from J; bases not matched to a gene: 0. Germline CDR1 and CDR2: SGHDN and FVKESK. CDR3 length: 15 residues. CDR3 residues: CASSQGQGSGNTIYF. The CDR3 DNA reads as TGTGCCAGCAGCCAGGGACAGGGCTCTGGAAACACCATATATTTT.

The table lists this clone with a count of one. The V call is TRBV28, the J call TRBJ1-1; perhaps TRBD1 as D (6 bases). CDR1 and CDR2 from the germline V gene are MDHEN and SYDVKM. This CDR3 has 15 residues. The germline V and J ends were trimmed by 3 bases and 5 bases, with 16 bases remaining between them. In DNA, the CDR3 is TGTGCCAGCAGTTTCCCCCCGAGGGGGGGGACTGAAGCTTTCTTT. This encodes CASSFPPRGGTEAFF.

CDR3 bases: TGTGCCAGCAGCTTAGTCTCGGCGGGGTCGTCCTACGAGCAGTACTTC. Its protein is CASSLVSAGSSYEQYF. The chain has TRBV11-2 and TRBJ2-7, with a weak D call TRBD2 (6 bases). The V gene's germline CDR1 is SGHAT and CDR2 FQNNGV. Trimming stripped 1 base from V and 1 base from J, with 14 bases between. The CDR3 consists of 16 residues. The full variable domain, its missing parts supplied by reference TRBV11-2 and TRBJ2-7, is EAGVAQSPRYKIIEKRQSVAFWCNPISGHATLYWYQQILGQGPKLLIQFQNNGVVDDSQLPKDRFSAERLKGVDSTLKIQPAKLEDSAVYLCASSLVSAGSSYEQYFGPGTRLTVT.

The chain combines TRBV10-1 with TRBJ2-1, with 9 positions matching TRBD2. Germline CDR1 reads WNHNN; CDR2 reads SYGVQD (reference sequence). Losses at the gene ends were 0 bases for V and 1 base for J; bases not matched to a gene: 1. The CDR3 is 16 residues long. CDR3 amino acids: CASSESSGRSYNEQFF. The CDR3 DNA sequence: TGCGCCAGCAGTGAGTCTAGCGGGAGATCCTACAATGAGCAGTTCTTC.

The rearrangement uses TRBV27 and TRBJ2-7; perhaps TRBD1 as D (5 bases). The CDR3 is 15 amino acids. V lost 3 bases and J 1 base, leaving 13 bases between the germline ends. Per germline, CDR1 MNHEY and CDR2 SMNVEV (reference sequence). The CDR3 spells CASSFQMTASYEQYF. CDR3 DNA sequence: TGTGCCAGCAGTTTTCAGATGACAGCTTCCTACGAGCAGTACTTC.

This clone was recorded once. The chain uses TRBV27 and TRBJ2-1; 9 bases map to TRBD1. Trimming removed 8 bases from V and 7 bases from J; junction bases left unmatched: 3. This CDR3 spans 12 amino acids. CDR1 and CDR2 from the germline V gene are MNHEY and SMNVEV (reference sequence). The CDR3 DNA sequence: TGTGCCAGCCGGACAGGGGTTAATGAGCAGTTCTTC. Residues: CASRTGVNEQFF.

V usage is TRBV7-9 and J usage is TRBJ2-7; D is undetermined. The V and J ends lost 0 bases and 5 bases respectively, with 14 bases between them. The CDR3 is made up of 15 amino acids. Germline V CDR1 and CDR2: SEHNR, FQNEAQ (reference sequence). The CDR3 is CASSLAGSVAHEQYF. CDR3 nucleotides: TGTGCCAGCAGCTTAGCGGGGTCCGTTGCCCACGAGCAGTACTTC.

The genes are TRBV7-8 and TRBJ2-7, with 7 bases aligning to TRBD2. The germline V gene encodes CDR1 SGHVS and CDR2 FQNEAQ. This CDR3 is 17 amino acids long. The J segment lost 0 bases and the V segment lost 0 bases, leaving 8 bases of the junction unmatched. The CDR3 DNA follows: TGTGCCAGCAGCTTAGCTGGGGAGGGCGAGAGCTCCTACGAGCAGTACTTC. It encodes CASSLAGEGESSYEQYF.